These 20 T cell receptor beta chains came from one sample sequenced in a study of tumor and adjacent non-tumor tissue in lung cancer (dated 2018 in TCRdb). Receptor libraries were prepared by multiplex PCR. Reads for this sample came from an Illumina HiSeq 2500. TCRbeta libraries were built by three rounds of nested PCR using primers (Table S4), following protocols modified from ARM-PCR. TCRdb reprocessed the public reads (quality trimming at Q25 with fastp, clone calling with MiXCR) and kept in-frame beta chains. Each entry merges the rows of one CDR3 protein and shows their most common DNA and genes. This sample has over 40,000 distinct CDR3 sequences in its table, and around three quarters of those were observed once. 20% to 30% of the sample comes from the top ten. RNA was extracted from bulk unsorted tissue and checked for quality with a NanoDrop ND-1000 and an Agilent 2100. The normal lung samples consisted of distant non-tumor tissue collected more than 3 cm from the tumor edge.

The sample consisted of distant non-tumor lung tissue. These receptors all come from an older woman with non-small cell lung cancer.

This clonotype was counted between two and nine times. A read error is possible here, since a much larger clone lies one base away. The gene calls are TRBV28 and TRBJ1-2; possible D gene TRBD1, 5 bases. CDR1 and CDR2 from the germline V gene are MDHEN and SYDVKM. Trimming cost V 5 bases and J 9 bases, with 13 bases left between them. This CDR3 contains 12 residues. CDR3 protein: CASSKGARCYTF. CDR3 nucleotide sequence: TGTGCCAGCAGTAAAGGGGCGCGGTGCTACACCTTC.

This clonotype has more than one count but fewer than ten. J is TRBJ2-5 and V is TRBV4-3; TRBD2 matches 9 bases. V lost 0 bases to trimming and J lost 6 bases; unmatched junction nucleotides: 14. The CDR3 has 18 residues. Germline loops: CDR1 LGHNA, CDR2 YSLEER. The CDR3 spells CASSQDALAGCVGKTQYF. CDR3 DNA sequence: TGCGCCAGCAGCCAAGATGCCCTAGCGGGATGTGTGGGAAAGACCCAGTACTTC.

Details on this clonotype: At one end, the junction sequence differs from germline, possibly due to a read error. V is TRBV11-2 and J is TRBJ2-7; D call uncertain. CDR3 size: 15 residues. CDR1 is SGHAT, CDR2 FQNNGV, per germline. The CDR3 sequence is CASSLGAGSYYERYF. The CDR3 region has the DNA TGTGCCAGCAGCTTAGGAGCAGGCTCATACTATGAGCGGTACTTC. Looking up the rest from reference TRBV11-2 and TRBJ2-7 gives the full variable domain: EAGVAQSPRYKIIEKRQSVAFWCNPISGHATLYWYQQILGQGPKLLIQFQNNGVVDDSQLPKDRFSAERLKGVDSTLKIQPAKLEDSAVYLCASSLGAGSYYERYFGPGTRLTVT.

Of note for this clonotype: A much larger clone sits a single nucleotide away, making a read error possible. The chain has TRBV30 and TRBJ2-3; 7 bases are a match to TRBD1. This CDR3 is 14 amino acids long. CDR1 GTSNPN and CDR2 SVGIG come from the germline V gene (reference sequence). CDR3: CACDSRGFAHTQYF. DNA for the CDR3: TGTGCATGCGATAGCAGGGGGTTCGCACATACGCAGTATTTT.

This clonotype occurred once. The chain links TRBV1 to TRBJ2-7; TRBD1 is the table's D call, not checked against the DNA. TRBV1 is a pseudogene. The CDR3 consists of 18 residues. In DNA, the CDR3 is TGCACTAGCAGCCAAGAGCCGGAAGGGCGGACAGGGGCCTACGGGCAGTACTTC. It codes for CTSSQEPEGRTGAYGQYF.

The table lists this clonotype with many counts. The final CDR3 position lacks the conserved phenylalanine or tryptophan, pointing to a likely read error. The V gene is TRBV12-3 or TRBV12-4, the J gene TRBJ1-1, with D perhaps matching TRBD1 (5 bases). The V and J ends lost 6 bases and 4 bases respectively, with 15 bases between them. The CDR3 is 14 amino acids. The CDR3 DNA reads as TGTGCCAGCAGCCCCACAGGTTATCGCACTGAAGCTTTCTGT. Amino acids: CASSPTGYRTEAFC.

This clonotype came up a few times. Germline is not matched at one junction end, which may reflect a read error. The chain links TRBV4-1 to TRBJ1-5; D ambiguous. Germline CDR1 and CDR2: MGHRA and YSYEKL. CDR3 size: 15 residues. CDR3 residues: CTSRKTFDSNQPQHF. The CDR3 DNA is TGCACCAGCAGAAAAACATTTGATAGCAATCAGCCCCAGCATTTT.

The chain couples TRBV11-2 to TRBJ1-1; 7 bases are shared with TRBD1. The length of the CDR3 is 16 residues. Germline CDR1 and CDR2: SGHAT and FQNNGV. The junction had 13 bases not matched to a gene; V was cut back by 6 bases and J by 3 bases. The CDR3 reads CASRSGDSGMDTEAFF. The CDR3 region has the DNA TGTGCCAGCAGATCCGGGGACAGTGGTATGGACACTGAAGCTTTCTTT.

In regard to this clonotype: The CDR3 carries no conserved terminal phenylalanine or tryptophan, so it likely arises from a read error. The DNA is omitted, as the CDR3 cannot be located on it reliably, and the CDR3 follows TCRdb's listing. The chain combines TRBV11-1 with TRBJ1-2. The CDR3 spans 13 amino acids, including both terminal residues. Germline-derived CDR1 and CDR2 are SGHAT and FQDESV (reference sequence). CDR3 loop: CASSESKSMANTL.

This chain joins TRBV5-4 and TRBJ1-1; maybe TRBD1 (5 bases). Trimming shortened V by 5 bases and J by 2 bases, and 19 bases separated the two germline ends. The V gene's germline CDR1 is SGHNT and CDR2 YYREEE (reference sequence). This CDR3 has 16 residues. Written as DNA, the CDR3 is TGTGCCAGCAGATCGGACAACAAGGGGAGTAACACTGAAGCTTTCTTT. It is translated as CASRSDNKGSNTEAFF.

Notes on this clonotype: An end of the junction differs from the germline gene, which may be a read error. The rearrangement uses TRBV4-3 and TRBJ1-1; D unresolved. The V gene's germline CDR1 is LGHNA and CDR2 YSLEER. CDR3 length: 13 amino acids. The CDR3 sequence: CTSSQDCAGEAFF. DNA of the CDR3: TGCACCAGCAGCCAAGATTGTGCTGGCGAAGCTTTCTTT.

This clonotype was seen repeatedly, ten times or more. The chain is built from TRBV28 and TRBJ2-7, with D unresolved. The CDR3 has 13 amino acids. The germline V and J ends were trimmed by 5 bases and 4 bases, with 12 bases remaining between them. Germline-derived CDR1 and CDR2 are MDHEN and SYDVKM. The CDR3 region has the DNA TGTGCCAGCAGTACCACCGTCCGTTACGAGCAGTACTTC. Protein product: CASSTTVRYEQYF.

As concerns this clonotype: At one end, the junction sequence differs from germline, possibly due to a read error. The CDR3 loop is CASSQEKVKLFF. The CDR3 coding sequence is TGCGCTAGCAGCCAAGAAAAGGTGAAACTGTTTTTT. This rearrangement joins TRBV4-3 to TRBJ1-4, with unresolved D. Germline CDR1 is LGHNA and CDR2 is YSLEER. There are 12 residues in the CDR3.

Concerning this clonotype itself: A read error may be the cause here, since a much bigger clone is one base away. The conserved final phenylalanine or tryptophan is absent from the CDR3, which likely points to a read error. V is TRBV27 and J is TRBJ2-3; D is undetermined. From germline, CDR1 is MNHEY and CDR2 SMNVEV (reference sequence). Trimming removed 10 bases from V and 1 base from J, with 15 bases in between. This CDR3 has 14 amino acids. The CDR3 loop is CATQRADGTDTQYY. In nucleotides, the CDR3 is TGTGCCACCCAACGGGCCGACGGCACAGATACGCAGTATTAT.

Details on this clonotype: The conserved final phenylalanine or tryptophan is absent from the CDR3, which likely points to a read error. The limits of the CDR3 on the DNA are not certain, so only TCRdb's listed CDR3 is given. J is TRBJ2-1 and V is TRBV4-1; TRBD2, the D gene given by the table, was not confirmed from the DNA. Counting both end residues, the CDR3 totals 14 amino acids. Germline loops: CDR1 MGHRA, CDR2 YSYEKL. This chain's CDR3 is CANSPTGLAGTRFL.

With regard to this clonotype: This CDR3 is missing its conserved last phenylalanine or tryptophan, likely due to a read error. The gene calls are TRBV29-1 and TRBJ2-3; D unresolved. This CDR3 spans 13 amino acids. Germline values: CDR1 SQVTM, CDR2 ANQGSEA. The CDR3 spells CRGRVGGTDTQYS. CDR3 sequence (DNA): TGCAGAGGCCGGGTTGGTGGCACAGATACGCAGTATTCT.

Remarks on this clonotype: A read error may produce the germline difference seen at one junction end. The rearrangement uses TRBV6-5 and TRBJ1-2; the D gene is possibly TRBD1 (5 bases). CDR3 length: 13 amino acids. CDR1 and CDR2 (germline): MNHEY, SVGAGI. The CDR3 spells CASSHGADYGYTF. The CDR3 DNA reads TGTGCCAGCAGCCACGGGGCAGACTATGGCTACACTTTC.

Notes on this clonotype: One end of the junction is discordant with germline, which a read error may explain. This rearrangement joins TRBV4-3 to TRBJ2-6, with D possibly matching TRBD2 (6 bases). The CDR3 extends over 16 amino acids. Germline CDR1 LGHNA, CDR2 YSLEER. CDR3 in DNA: TGTGTCAGCAGCCCAGACTCCGGGGGTGGGGCCAACGTCCTGACTTTC. It yields the protein CVSSPDSGGGANVLTF.

This clonotype was picked up one time. Since the CDR3 does not end with the conserved phenylalanine or tryptophan, this likely comes from a read error. The rearrangement joins TRBV28 to TRBJ1-2; D unclear. The V end was cut by 10 bases, the J end by 3 bases, with 18 bases between. The length of the CDR3 is 14 residues. CDR1 MDHEN and CDR2 SYDVKM come from the germline V gene. This chain's CDR3 is CAIRIYGTDYGYTL. The CDR3 DNA reads as TGTGCCATCAGAATTTATGGTACGGACTATGGCTACACCTTA.

Comments on this clonotype: A single base separates this from a much larger clone, so it may be a read error. The rearrangement joins TRBV28 to TRBJ2-6, with D perhaps matching TRBD1 (5 bases). Trimming stripped 10 bases from V and 4 bases from J, with 17 bases between. The germline CDR1 and CDR2 sequences are MDHEN and SYDVKM. The CDR3 extends over 15 amino acids. The CDR3, as DNA: TGTGCCACCGGTAAGGGGCTAGGGGGGGCCAACGTCCTGACTTTC. Its protein is CATGKGLGGANVLTF.